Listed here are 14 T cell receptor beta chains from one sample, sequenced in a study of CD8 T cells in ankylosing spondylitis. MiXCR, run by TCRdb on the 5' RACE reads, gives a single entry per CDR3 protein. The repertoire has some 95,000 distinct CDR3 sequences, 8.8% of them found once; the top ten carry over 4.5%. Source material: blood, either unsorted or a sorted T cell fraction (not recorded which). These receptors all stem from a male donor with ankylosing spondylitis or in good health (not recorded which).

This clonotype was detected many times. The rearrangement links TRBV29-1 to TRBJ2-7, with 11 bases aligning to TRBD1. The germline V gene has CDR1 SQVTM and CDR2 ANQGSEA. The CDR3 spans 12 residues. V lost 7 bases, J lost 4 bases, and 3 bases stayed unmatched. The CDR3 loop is CSAGDRGYEQYF. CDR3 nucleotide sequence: TGCAGCGCCGGGGACAGGGGGTACGAGCAGTACTTC.

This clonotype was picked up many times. This CDR3 reads CASSLEPGQAYNEQFF. CDR3 coding DNA: TGCGCCAGCAGCTTGGAACCGGGACAGGCCTACAATGAGCAGTTCTTC. V usage is TRBV5-1 and J usage is TRBJ2-1, with 8 bases fitting TRBD1. CDR1 is SGHRS and CDR2 is YFSETQ in the germline V gene. The CDR3 totals 16 residues. Trimming removed 0 bases from V and 2 bases from J; junction bases left unmatched: 4.

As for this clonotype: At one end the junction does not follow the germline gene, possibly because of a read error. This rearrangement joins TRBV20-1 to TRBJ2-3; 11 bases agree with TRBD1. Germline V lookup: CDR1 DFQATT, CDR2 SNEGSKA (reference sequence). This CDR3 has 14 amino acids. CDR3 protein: CSARGQGAGDTQYF. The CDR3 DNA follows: TGCAGTGCAAGAGGACAGGGGGCCGGAGATACGCAGTATTTT.

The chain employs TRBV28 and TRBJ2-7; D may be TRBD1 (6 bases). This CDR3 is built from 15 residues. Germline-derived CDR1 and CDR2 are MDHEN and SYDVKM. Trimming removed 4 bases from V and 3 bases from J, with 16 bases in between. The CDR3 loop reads CASSSPQGIFYEQYF. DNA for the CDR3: TGTGCCAGCAGTTCACCCCAGGGGATCTTCTACGAGCAGTACTTC.

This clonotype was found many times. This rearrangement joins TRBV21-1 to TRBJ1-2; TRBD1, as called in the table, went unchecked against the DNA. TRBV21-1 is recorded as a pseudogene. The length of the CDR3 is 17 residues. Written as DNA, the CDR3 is TGTGCCAGCAGCCCCCAAGGGGGAACGGACAGGGGGCATGGCTACACCTTC. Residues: CASSPQGGTDRGHGYTF.

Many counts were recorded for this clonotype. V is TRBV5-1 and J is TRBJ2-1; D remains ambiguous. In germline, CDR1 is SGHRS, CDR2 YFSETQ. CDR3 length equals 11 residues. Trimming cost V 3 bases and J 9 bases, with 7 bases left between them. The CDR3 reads CASSSQLEQFF. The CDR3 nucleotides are TGCGCCAGCAGCTCTCAGCTTGAGCAGTTCTTC.

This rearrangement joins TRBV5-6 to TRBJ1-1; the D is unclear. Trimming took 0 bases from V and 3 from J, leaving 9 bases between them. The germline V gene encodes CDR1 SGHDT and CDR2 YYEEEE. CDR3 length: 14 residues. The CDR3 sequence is CASSLVTAYTEAFF. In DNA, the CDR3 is TGTGCCAGCAGCTTGGTCACAGCTTACACTGAAGCTTTCTTT.

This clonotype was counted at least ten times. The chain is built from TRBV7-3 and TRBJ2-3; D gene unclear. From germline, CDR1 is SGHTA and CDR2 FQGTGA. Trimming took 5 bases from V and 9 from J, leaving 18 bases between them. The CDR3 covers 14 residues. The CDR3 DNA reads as TGTGCCAGCAGCCCACAACGAGGCTCGAGAACGCAGTATTTT. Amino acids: CASSPQRGSRTQYF.

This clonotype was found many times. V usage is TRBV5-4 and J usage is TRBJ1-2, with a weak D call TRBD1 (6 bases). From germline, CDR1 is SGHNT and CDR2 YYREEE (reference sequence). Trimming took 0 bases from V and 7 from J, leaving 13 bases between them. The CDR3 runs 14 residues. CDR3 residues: CASSLDRDFGGYTF. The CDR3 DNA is TGTGCCAGCAGCTTGGACAGGGATTTCGGTGGCTACACCTTC.

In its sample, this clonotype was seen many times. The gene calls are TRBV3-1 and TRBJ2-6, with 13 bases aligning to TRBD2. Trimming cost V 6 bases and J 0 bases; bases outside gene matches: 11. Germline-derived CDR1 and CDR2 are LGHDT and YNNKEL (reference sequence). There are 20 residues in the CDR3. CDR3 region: CASRRTPGLAGASGANVLTF. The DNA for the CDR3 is TGTGCCAGCAGGCGTACTCCCGGACTAGCGGGGGCCTCTGGGGCCAACGTCCTGACTTTC.

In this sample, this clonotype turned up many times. Here the CDR3 DNA reads TGTGCCAGCAGCTTGGAGATAGGGGACGGAAAACTGTTTTTT. Its translation is CASSLEIGDGKLFF. V gene TRBV5-6 combines with J gene TRBJ1-4; possibly TRBD1 for D (5 bases). The ends were cut back, 0 bases at V and 10 bases at J, with 13 bases in the middle. The CDR3 contains 14 residues. The germline gives CDR1 SGHDT, CDR2 YYEEEE.

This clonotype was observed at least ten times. CDR3 in DNA: TGTGCCAGCAGCCAAGGGTCTCCCTACGAGCAGTACTTC. Amino acids: CASSQGSPYEQYF. This chain connects TRBV7-3 to TRBJ2-7; D gene uncertain. The CDR3 runs 13 residues. Germline lookup yields CDR1 SGHTA and CDR2 FQGTGA. V was cut by 5 bases and J by 2 bases, with 10 bases left in between. Based on the CDR3 plus reference TRBV7-3 and TRBJ2-7, the full variable domain is GAGVSQTPSNKVTEKGKYVELRCDPISGHTALYWYRQSLGQGPEFLIYFQGTGAADDSGLPNDRFFAVRPEGSVSTLKIQRTERGDSAVYLCASSQGSPYEQYFGPGTRLTVT.

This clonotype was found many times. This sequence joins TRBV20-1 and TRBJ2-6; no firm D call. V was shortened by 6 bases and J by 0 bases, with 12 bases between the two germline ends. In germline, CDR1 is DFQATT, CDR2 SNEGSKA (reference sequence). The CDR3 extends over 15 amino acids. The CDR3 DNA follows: TGCAGTGCGGCGACTGGAAACTCTGGGGCCAACGTCCTGACTTTC. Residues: CSAATGNSGANVLTF.

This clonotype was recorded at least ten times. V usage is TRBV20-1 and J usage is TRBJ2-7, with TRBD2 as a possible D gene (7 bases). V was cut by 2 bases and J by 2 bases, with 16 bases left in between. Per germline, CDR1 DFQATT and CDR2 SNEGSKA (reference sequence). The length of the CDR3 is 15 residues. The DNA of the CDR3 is TGCAGTGCTAGACACAAGGGGGGGAGCCCCTACGAGCAGTACTTC. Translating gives CSARHKGGSPYEQYF.